This T cell receptor beta chain was profiled in a study of cytomegalovirus exposure and HLA in healthy donors. The PCR made use of 60 Vbeta and 13 Jbeta primers. Authors' analysis steps: About 10 million of some 80 million unique TCR beta chains were shared, per a later count. Data came from immunoSEQ multiplex PCR; TCRdb stores just in-frame clones and leaves some out. V and J calls and clone size are given by that table; D and trimming were obtained from the DNA. Of some 160,000 clones listed, more than 65% were seen once; the top ten hold more than 0.5%. The sequenced material came from PBMCs. The receptor comes from a woman aged 50 to 60 in good health and CMV-seronegative.

The CDR3 spells CASSFKPSEETQYF. The CDR3, as DNA: TGCGCCAGCAGCTTCAAACCCTCGGAAGAGACCCAGTACTTC. The chain links TRBV4-1 to TRBJ2-5, with D uncertain. The germline gives CDR1 MGHRA, CDR2 YSYEKL. The CDR3 contains 14 residues. The V end lost 5 bases, the J end lost 3 bases, and 13 bases lay between the germline ends.